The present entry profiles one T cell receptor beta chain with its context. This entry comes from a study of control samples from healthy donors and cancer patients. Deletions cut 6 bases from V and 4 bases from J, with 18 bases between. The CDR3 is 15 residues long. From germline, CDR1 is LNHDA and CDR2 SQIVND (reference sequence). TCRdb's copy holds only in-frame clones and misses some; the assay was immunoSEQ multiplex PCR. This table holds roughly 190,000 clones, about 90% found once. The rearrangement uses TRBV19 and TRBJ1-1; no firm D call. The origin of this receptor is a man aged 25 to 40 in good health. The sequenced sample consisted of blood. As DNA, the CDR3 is TGTGCCAGTAGCGTCTTCCGGGCCACCATCACTGAAGCTTTCTTT. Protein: CASSVFRATITEAFF. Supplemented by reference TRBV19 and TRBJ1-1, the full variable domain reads DGGITQSPKYLFRKEGQNVTLSCEQNLNHDAMYWYRQDPGQGLRLIYYSQIVNDFQKGDIAEGYSVSREKKESFPLTVTSAQKNPTAFYLCASSVFRATITEAFFGQGTRLTVV.